This TCR beta chain was recorded in a study of STAT5B mutations in CD4+ large granular lymphocyte leukemia. The CDR3 contains 23 residues. V was pared by 4 bases and J by 2 bases, with 36 bases between. The germline V gene has CDR1 SGHRS and CDR2 YFSETQ. TCRdb keeps only in-frame clones here, not all; method: immunoSEQ multiplex PCR. The table has around 48,000 clones, around 70% seen once; the top ten hold roughly 1.4%. The chain joins TRBV5-1 to TRBJ2-2; tentative D call: TRBD1 (6 bases). This sequence originates from a human donor in good health. Sequences were obtained from CD4+ T cells from blood buffy coats. CDR3 coding DNA: TGCGCCAGCAGCAAAACCGTGACAGGACCCTACGTCGAACCACGACGAAACACCGGGGAGCTGTTTTTT. Its protein is CASSKTVTGPYVEPRRNTGELFF.